The clone carrying this T cell receptor (beta chain) was recorded at least ten times. What it binds is not known. As handled by the study authors: Researchers built a distant-metastasis classifier for papillary thyroid cancer that drew on CDR3 differences across clinicopathological groups. Through MiXCR, TCRdb re-clonotyped the PCR reads. The V and J calls follow TCRdb's processing rather than the paper's. Among 40,000 to 55,000 clones listed, roughly 15% were seen once. The data are from a study of metastatic and nonmetastatic thyroid tumors. Across the study: Repertoire comparison spanned blood and tumor or nodule tissue of malignant and benign thyroid patients.

The CDR3 has 16 residues. Germline V lookup: CDR1 LNHDA, CDR2 SQIVND (reference sequence). V dropped 1 base and J dropped 15; count of bases not matched to a gene: 13. Notes on the study in general: According to reports, the diversity of TCR beta was significantly higher in malignant thyroid tumors than in benign nodules, and this held in both blood and tumor samples.

No treatment of any kind had been given to any patient before thyroid surgery. Sample: blood. The V gene is TRBV19, the J gene TRBJ2-1; TRBD2 matches at 12 bases. This clonotype was sampled from a female donor with papillary thyroid cancer or a benign thyroid nodule (not recorded which). Some clones in this sample may be carry-over from other donors' samples. Written as DNA, the CDR3 is TGTGCCAGTAGTATAGGTAGACTAGCGGGAGATACGAGTCGGTTCTTC. Residues: CASSIGRLAGDTSRFF.